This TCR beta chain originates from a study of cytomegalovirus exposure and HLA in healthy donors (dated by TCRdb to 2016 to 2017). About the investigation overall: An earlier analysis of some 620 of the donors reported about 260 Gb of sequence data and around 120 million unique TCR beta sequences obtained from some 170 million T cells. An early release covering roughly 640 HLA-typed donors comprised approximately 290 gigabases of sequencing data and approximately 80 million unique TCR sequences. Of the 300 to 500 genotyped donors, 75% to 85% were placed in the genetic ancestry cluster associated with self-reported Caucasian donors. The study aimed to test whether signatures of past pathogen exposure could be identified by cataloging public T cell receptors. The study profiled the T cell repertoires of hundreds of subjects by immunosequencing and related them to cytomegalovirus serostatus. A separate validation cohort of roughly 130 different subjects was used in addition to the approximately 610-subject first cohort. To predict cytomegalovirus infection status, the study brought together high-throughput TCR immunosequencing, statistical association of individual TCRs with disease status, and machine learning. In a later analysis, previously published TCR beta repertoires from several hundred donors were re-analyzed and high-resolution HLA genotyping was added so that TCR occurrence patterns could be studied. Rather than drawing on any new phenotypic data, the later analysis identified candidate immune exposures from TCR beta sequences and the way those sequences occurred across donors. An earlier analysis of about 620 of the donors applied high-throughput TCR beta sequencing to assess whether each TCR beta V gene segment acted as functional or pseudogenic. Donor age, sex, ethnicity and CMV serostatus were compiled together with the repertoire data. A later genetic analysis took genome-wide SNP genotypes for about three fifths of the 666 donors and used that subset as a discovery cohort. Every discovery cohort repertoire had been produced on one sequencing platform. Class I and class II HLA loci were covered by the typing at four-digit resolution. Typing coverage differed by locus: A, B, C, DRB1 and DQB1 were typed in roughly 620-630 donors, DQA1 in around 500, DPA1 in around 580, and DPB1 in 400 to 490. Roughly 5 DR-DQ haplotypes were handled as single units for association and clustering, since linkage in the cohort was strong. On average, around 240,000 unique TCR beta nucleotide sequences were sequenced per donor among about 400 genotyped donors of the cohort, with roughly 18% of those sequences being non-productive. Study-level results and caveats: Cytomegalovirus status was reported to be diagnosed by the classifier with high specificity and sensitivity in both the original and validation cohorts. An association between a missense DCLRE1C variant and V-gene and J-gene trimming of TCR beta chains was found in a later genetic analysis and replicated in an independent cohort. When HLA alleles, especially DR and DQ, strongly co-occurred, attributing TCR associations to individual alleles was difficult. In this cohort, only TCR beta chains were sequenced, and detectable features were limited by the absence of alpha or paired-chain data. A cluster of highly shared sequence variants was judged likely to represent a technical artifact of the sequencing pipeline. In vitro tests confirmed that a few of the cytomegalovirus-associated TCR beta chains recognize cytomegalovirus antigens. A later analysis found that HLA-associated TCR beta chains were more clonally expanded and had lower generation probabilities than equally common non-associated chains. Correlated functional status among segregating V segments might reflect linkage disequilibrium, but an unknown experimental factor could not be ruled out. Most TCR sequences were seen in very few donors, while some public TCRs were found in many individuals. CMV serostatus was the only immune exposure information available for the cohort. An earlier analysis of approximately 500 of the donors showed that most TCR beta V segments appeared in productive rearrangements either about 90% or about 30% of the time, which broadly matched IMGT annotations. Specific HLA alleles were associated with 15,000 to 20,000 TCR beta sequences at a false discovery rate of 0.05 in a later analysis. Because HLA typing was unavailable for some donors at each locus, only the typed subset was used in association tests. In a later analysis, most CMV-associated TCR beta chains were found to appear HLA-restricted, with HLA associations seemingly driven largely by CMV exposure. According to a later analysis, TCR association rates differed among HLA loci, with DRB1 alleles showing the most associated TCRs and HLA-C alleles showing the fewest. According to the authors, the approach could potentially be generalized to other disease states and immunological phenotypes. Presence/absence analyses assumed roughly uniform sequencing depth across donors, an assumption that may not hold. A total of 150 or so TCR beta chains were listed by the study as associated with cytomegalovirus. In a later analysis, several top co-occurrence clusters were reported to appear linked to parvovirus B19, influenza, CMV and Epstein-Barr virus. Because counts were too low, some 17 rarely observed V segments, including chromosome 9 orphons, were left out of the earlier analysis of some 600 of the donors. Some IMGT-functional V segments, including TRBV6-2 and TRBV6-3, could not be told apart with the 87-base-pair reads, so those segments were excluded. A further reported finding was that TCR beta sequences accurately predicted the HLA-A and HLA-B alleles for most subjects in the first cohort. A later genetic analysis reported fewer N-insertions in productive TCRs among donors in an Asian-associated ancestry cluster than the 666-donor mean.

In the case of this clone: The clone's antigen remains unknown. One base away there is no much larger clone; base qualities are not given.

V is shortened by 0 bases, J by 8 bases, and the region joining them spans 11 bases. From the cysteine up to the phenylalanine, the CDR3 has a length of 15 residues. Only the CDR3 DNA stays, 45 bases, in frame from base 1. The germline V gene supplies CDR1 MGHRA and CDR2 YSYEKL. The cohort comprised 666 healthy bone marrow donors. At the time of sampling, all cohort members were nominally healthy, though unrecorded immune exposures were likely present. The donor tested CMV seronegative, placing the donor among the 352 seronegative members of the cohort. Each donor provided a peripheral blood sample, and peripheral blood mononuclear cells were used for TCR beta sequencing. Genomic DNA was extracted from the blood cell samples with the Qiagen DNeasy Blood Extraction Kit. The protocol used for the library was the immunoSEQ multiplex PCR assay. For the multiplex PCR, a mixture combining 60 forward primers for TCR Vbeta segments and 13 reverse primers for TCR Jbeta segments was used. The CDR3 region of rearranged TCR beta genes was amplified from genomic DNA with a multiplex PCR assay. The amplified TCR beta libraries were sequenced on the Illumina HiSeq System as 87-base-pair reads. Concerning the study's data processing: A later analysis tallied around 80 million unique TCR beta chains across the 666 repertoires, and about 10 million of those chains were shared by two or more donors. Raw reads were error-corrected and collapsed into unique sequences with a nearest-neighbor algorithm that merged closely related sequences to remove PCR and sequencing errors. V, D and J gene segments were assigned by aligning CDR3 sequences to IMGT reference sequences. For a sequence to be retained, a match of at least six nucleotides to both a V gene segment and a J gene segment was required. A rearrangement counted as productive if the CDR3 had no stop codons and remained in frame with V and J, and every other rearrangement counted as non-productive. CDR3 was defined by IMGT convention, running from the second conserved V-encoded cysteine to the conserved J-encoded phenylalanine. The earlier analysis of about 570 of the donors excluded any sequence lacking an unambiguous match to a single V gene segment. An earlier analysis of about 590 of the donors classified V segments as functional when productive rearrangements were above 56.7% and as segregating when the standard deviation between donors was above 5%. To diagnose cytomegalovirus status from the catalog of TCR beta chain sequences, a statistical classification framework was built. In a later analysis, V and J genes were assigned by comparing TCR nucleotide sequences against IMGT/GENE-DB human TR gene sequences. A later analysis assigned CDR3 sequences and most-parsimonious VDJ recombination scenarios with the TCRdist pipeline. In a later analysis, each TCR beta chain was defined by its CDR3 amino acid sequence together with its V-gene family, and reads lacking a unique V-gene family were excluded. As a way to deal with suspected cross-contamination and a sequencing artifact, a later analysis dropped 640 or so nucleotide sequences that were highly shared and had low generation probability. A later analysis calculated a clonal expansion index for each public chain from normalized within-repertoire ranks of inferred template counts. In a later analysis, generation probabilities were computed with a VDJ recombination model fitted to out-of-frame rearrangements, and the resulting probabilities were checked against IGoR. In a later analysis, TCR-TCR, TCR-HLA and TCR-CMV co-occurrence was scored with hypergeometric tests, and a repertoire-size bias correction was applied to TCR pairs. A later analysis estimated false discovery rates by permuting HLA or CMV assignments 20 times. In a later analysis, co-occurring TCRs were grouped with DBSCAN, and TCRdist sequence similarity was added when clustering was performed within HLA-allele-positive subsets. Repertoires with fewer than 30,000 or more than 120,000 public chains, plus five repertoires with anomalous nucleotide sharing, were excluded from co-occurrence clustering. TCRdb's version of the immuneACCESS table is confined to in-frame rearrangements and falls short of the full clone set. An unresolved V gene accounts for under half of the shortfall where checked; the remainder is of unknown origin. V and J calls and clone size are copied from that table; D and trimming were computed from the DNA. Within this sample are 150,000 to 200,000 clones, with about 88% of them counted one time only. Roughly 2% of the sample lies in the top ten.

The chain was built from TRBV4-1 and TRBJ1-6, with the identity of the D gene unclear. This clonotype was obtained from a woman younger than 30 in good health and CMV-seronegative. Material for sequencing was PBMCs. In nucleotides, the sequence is TGCGCCAGCAGCCAAGATAAGTTCTTAGATTCACCCCTCCACTTT. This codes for CASSQDKFLDSPLHF.